These 22 T cell receptor beta chains originate from one sample sequenced in a study of cytomegalovirus exposure and HLA in healthy donors. PCR used 60 Vbeta primers and 13 Jbeta primers. Clones were sequenced by immunoSEQ multiplex PCR, and TCRdb holds only the in-frame ones, with some missing. The data show about 140,000 clones, roughly 75% seen once. Sequenced sample: PBMCs. All receptors derive from a man aged 40-50 years in good health and CMV-seropositive.

The CDR3 sequence: CASSLGEAGARFF. CDR3 in DNA: TGCGCCAGCAGCTTGGGAGAAGCGGGTGCTAGGTTCTTC. The chain recombines TRBV5-1 with TRBJ2-1, with D tentatively TRBD2 (6 bases). The ends were cut back, 0 bases at V and 15 bases at J, with 16 bases in the middle. This CDR3 has 13 residues. Per germline, CDR1 SGHRS and CDR2 YFSETQ.

In DNA form, the CDR3 reads TGTGCCAGCAGCTACGGACAGATTAATGAAAAACTGTTTTTT. It encodes CASSYGQINEKLFF. J is TRBJ1-4 and V is TRBV7-9; D possibly corresponds to TRBD1 (6 bases). V dropped 4 bases and J dropped 4 bases, with 10 bases sitting between them. CDR3 length: 14 amino acids. CDR1 is SEHNR, CDR2 FQNEAQ, per germline (reference sequence).

This clone appeared a single time. The J gene is TRBJ1-5, the V gene TRBV10-3; weak D call: TRBD1 (5 bases). The CDR3 is 15 amino acids. Trimming stripped 2 bases from V and 0 bases from J, with 8 bases between. From germline, CDR1 is ENHRY and CDR2 SYGVKD. The CDR3 sequence is CAISENGHSNQPQHF. The CDR3 coding sequence is TGTGCCATCAGTGAGAACGGACATAGCAATCAGCCCCAGCATTTT.

The rearrangement uses TRBV7-2 and TRBJ2-2; tentatively, D is TRBD1 (5 bases). Germline V CDR1 and CDR2: SGHTA, FQGNSA. This CDR3 is 16 amino acids long. V shed 1 base and J shed 5 bases, with 14 bases lying between them. DNA of the CDR3: TGTGCCAGCAGCTTAGAGGGCAGGGTGATGACCGGGGAGCTGTTTTTT. Protein sequence: CASSLEGRVMTGELFF.

This sequence joins TRBV29-1 and TRBJ1-2; no definite D call. Germline CDR1 SQVTM, CDR2 ANQGSEA. The V gene lost 6 bases and the J gene lost 1 base, with 6 bases spanning the gap. The CDR3 runs to 11 residues. CDR3 sequence reads: CSVQDNYGYTF. The CDR3 DNA sequence: TGCAGCGTACAAGATAACTATGGCTACACCTTC.

The CDR3 sequence: CASSLRATDTQYF. DNA for the CDR3: TGTGCCAGCAGCTTAAGAGCGACAGATACGCAGTATTTT. The chain uses TRBV5-6 and TRBJ2-3; D gene unclear. V was pared by 2 bases and J by 3 bases, with 7 bases between. The germline CDR1 and CDR2 sequences are SGHDT and YYEEEE. CDR3 length: 13 residues.

The rearrangement uses TRBV11-2 and TRBJ2-2; possible D gene TRBD1, 5 bases. The V end was cut by 3 bases, the J end by 4 bases, with 12 bases between. The length of the CDR3 is 15 residues. Germline V gene data show CDR1 as SGHAT and CDR2 as FQNNGV. In DNA, the CDR3 is TGTGCCAGCAGCTTGGGTTTGCAGGGCACCGGGGAGCTGTTTTTT. Residues: CASSLGLQGTGELFF.

The chain is built from TRBV15 and TRBJ1-2; TRBD1 aligns across 7 bases. The trim removed 5 bases at V and 5 bases at J, leaving 11 bases unmatched. In germline, CDR1 is LNHNV, CDR2 YYDKDF (reference sequence). CDR3 length equals 15 residues. Here the CDR3 reads CATSPIGTELYGYTF. In DNA form, the CDR3 reads TGTGCCACCAGCCCGATTGGGACAGAACTATATGGCTACACCTTC.

The V and J genes are TRBV7-6 and TRBJ2-7, with D possibly being TRBD2 (5 bases). This CDR3 is built from 16 residues. Germline V gene lookup returns CDR1 SGHVS and CDR2 FNYEAQ. The ends were cut back, 0 bases at V and 7 bases at J, with 19 bases in the middle. CDR3 loop: CASSLALGSPPREQYF. The CDR3 DNA reads TGTGCCAGCAGCTTAGCGCTTGGGAGCCCTCCCCGGGAGCAGTACTTC.

The chain joins TRBV5-1 to TRBJ2-7; 9 bases line up with TRBD1. V gave up 3 bases and J gave up 5 bases; unmatched junction bases: 9. CDR3 length equals 15 residues. CDR1 SGHRS and CDR2 YFSETQ come from the germline V gene. This chain's CDR3 is CASSSGDRVRHEQYF. In DNA form, the CDR3 reads TGCGCCAGCAGCTCTGGGGACAGGGTCAGACACGAGCAGTACTTC. The complete variable domain, with remaining parts taken from reference TRBV5-1 and TRBJ2-7, reads KAGVTQTPRYLIKTRGQQVTLSCSPISGHRSVSWYQQTPGQGLQFLFEYFSETQRNKGNFPGRFSGRQFSNSRSEMNVSTLELGDSALYLCASSSGDRVRHEQYFGPGTRLTVT.

This clone was seen ten or more times. The chain has TRBV6-1 and TRBJ1-5; 8 nucleotides line up with TRBD1. J gave up 9 bases and V 8 bases, and 3 bases lay outside the gene matches. The CDR3 loop spans 11 amino acids. Germline lookup yields CDR1 MNHNS and CDR2 SASEGT. In nucleotides, the CDR3 is TGTGCCAGCGGGACAGGCAGGCCCCAGCATTTT. It codes for CASGTGRPQHF.

This sequence joins TRBV7-9 and TRBJ2-3; a weak D match, TRBD1 (6 bases). Germline V gives CDR1 SEHNR, CDR2 FQNEAQ (reference sequence). The CDR3 has 15 amino acids. V was clipped by 2 bases and J by 5 bases, with 14 bases between them. CDR3 sequence (DNA): TGTGCCAGCAGCTTAACCGGGACATACCTAGATACGCAGTATTTT. It encodes CASSLTGTYLDTQYF.

The chain is built from TRBV11-3 and TRBJ1-2; tentatively, D is TRBD1 (5 bases). V dropped 4 bases and J dropped 4 bases, with 13 bases sitting between them. This CDR3 region has 14 residues. Looked up from germline, CDR1 is SGHNT and CDR2 is YENEEA. The chain's CDR3 is CASSSRGGAYGYTF. DNA for the CDR3: TGTGCCAGCAGCTCCCGGGGGGGAGCCTATGGCTACACCTTC.

The rearrangement links TRBV10-1 to TRBJ2-3, with unresolved D. Trimming took 3 bases from V and 2 from J, leaving 9 bases between them. The V gene's germline CDR1 is WNHNN and CDR2 SYGVQD (reference sequence). This CDR3 has 14 amino acids. CDR3 amino acids: CASSDTIFTDTQYF. In DNA, the CDR3 is TGCGCCAGCAGTGACACAATTTTCACAGATACGCAGTATTTT.

This chain uses TRBV19 with TRBJ1-5; D is undetermined. Germline lookup yields CDR1 LNHDA and CDR2 SQIVND (reference sequence). The V end lost 7 bases, the J end lost 6 bases, and 13 bases lay between the germline ends. This CDR3 is built from 13 residues. The CDR3, as DNA: TGTGCCAGTACCGGGAGGTATGGTCAGCCCCAGCATTTT. Translated: CASTGRYGQPQHF.

This chain uses TRBV4-2 with TRBJ2-3; 12 bases align to TRBD2. With 0 bases clipped from V and 5 bases from J, the junction kept 6 bases outside the gene matches. CDR3 size: 17 residues. Germline CDR1 reads LGHNA; CDR2 reads YNFKEQ. CDR3 nucleotides: TGTGCCAGCAGCCAAGATTTTGCTAGCGGGGGGGGAGATACGCAGTATTTT. It codes for CASSQDFASGGGDTQYF.

The chain has TRBV5-8 and TRBJ2-7; possibly TRBD1 for D (6 bases). Trimming pared 4 bases from V and 3 bases from J, leaving 17 bases between. Germline V gives CDR1 SGHTS, CDR2 YDEGEE. The CDR3 contains 15 residues. The CDR3 here is CASSRGGYEIYEQYF. The CDR3, as DNA: TGTGCCAGCAGCCGAGGGGGTTACGAAATCTACGAGCAGTACTTC.

This rearrangement joins TRBV2 to TRBJ1-4; maybe TRBD1 (6 bases). The ends were cut back, 6 bases at V and 4 bases at J, with 12 bases in the middle. CDR3 length equals 14 residues. Germline lookup yields CDR1 SNHLY and CDR2 FYNNEI. The CDR3 nucleotides are TGTGCCAGCAGAGGACAGTCCCATAATGAAAAACTGTTTTTT. This encodes CASRGQSHNEKLFF. Combining the CDR3 with reference TRBV2 and TRBJ1-4 gives the whole variable domain EPEVTQTPSHQVTQMGQEVILRCVPISNHLYFYWYRQILGQKVEFLVSFYNNEISEKSEIFDDQFSVERPDGSNFTLKIRSTKLEDSAMYFCASRGQSHNEKLFFGSGTQLSVL.

This rearrangement joins TRBV6-1 to TRBJ1-5, with a tentative D call TRBD1 (6 bases). Germline V CDR1 and CDR2: MNHNS, SASEGT. The V gene lost 0 bases and the J gene lost 4 bases, with 16 bases spanning the gap. The CDR3 is 17 amino acids. The CDR3 spells CASSEAMVGRGNQPQHF. CDR3 DNA sequence: TGTGCCAGCAGTGAAGCTATGGTTGGGAGGGGGAATCAGCCCCAGCATTTT.

The chain has TRBV27 and TRBJ2-7; D might be TRBD1 (6 bases). Trimming removed 6 bases at V and 3 bases at J, with 15 bases between. Germline V lookup: CDR1 MNHEY, CDR2 SMNVEV (reference sequence). The CDR3 has 14 residues. CDR3 protein: CASRVNRVGYEQYF. The CDR3 coding sequence is TGTGCCAGCAGAGTAAACAGGGTTGGCTACGAGCAGTACTTC.

This clone has just a few counts. The chain has TRBV2 and TRBJ1-5; 9 nucleotides align to TRBD1. CDR3 size: 14 residues. Trimming at V came to 10 bases and at J to 4 bases, leaving 8 bases not matched to a gene. Germline CDR1 and CDR2: SNHLY and FYNNEI. CDR3 coding DNA: TGTGCCATCGATTTCGGACAGGGGAATCAGCCCCAGCATTTT. It specifies CAIDFGQGNQPQHF.

This clone was counted once. The rearrangement links TRBV7-9 to TRBJ2-4; 8 positions match TRBD1. Germline V gene data show CDR1 as SEHNR and CDR2 as FQNEAQ (reference sequence). With V trimmed by 1 base and J by 1 base, 0 bases remained unmatched. CDR3 length: 15 residues. CDR3 residues: CASSLGDRAKNIQYF. Written as DNA, the CDR3 is TGTGCCAGCAGCTTAGGGGACAGGGCCAAAAACATTCAGTACTTC.